The sequence of this T cell receptor (beta chain) was determined in a study of blood T cells in healthy people across ages. Germline V lookup: CDR1 MNHNS, CDR2 SASEGT. CDR3 length equals 13 residues. Trimming took 7 bases from V and 0 from J, leaving 8 bases between them. Points on this clonotype: Its antigen is undetermined.

Primers used in a second PCR of about 7 to 12 cycles were a sample-barcoded 5' primer and a J-beta primer mix. TCRdb independently ran MiXCR on the 5' RACE reads; one entry per CDR3 protein. Counted here are about 1.6 million distinct CDR3 sequences, almost 35% occurring once; the ten biggest clones make up 10% to 12%. Study-level findings and limits: Diversity of TCR beta correlated strongly with naive T cell percentage. Expanded clonotype shifts may have been confounded, as the donors had an unknown CMV status. Higher diversity and more naive CD4+ cells were features of long-lived donors, compared to aged donors.

This chain links TRBV6-1 with TRBJ2-3; the D is unclear. The specimen sequenced was blood. This receptor was obtained from a woman aged 25 to 45 in good health. The CDR3 coding sequence is TGTGCCAGCAAACATCGAAGCACAGATACGCAGTATTTT. Translated: CASKHRSTDTQYF.